A single sample gave rise to the 26 T cell receptor beta chains below, sequenced in a study of metastatic and nonmetastatic thyroid tumors. TCRdb re-called the PCR reads with MiXCR. The table lists around 17,000 clones, 25% to 30% of them singletons. No patient received treatment before thyroid surgery. Sequencing was done on a sample of tumor tissue. The receptors shown here come from a female donor with papillary thyroid cancer or a benign thyroid nodule (not recorded which). Some clones in this sample may be carry-over from other donors' samples.

A remark on this clone: A much larger clone lies a single base off, so this may be a read error. The rearrangement links TRBV3-1 to TRBJ1-1, with 7 bases that match TRBD1. CDR3 size: 16 residues. Germline assignment: CDR1 LGHDT and CDR2 YNNKEL (reference sequence). V gave up 4 bases and J gave up 2 bases; unmatched junction bases: 10. The CDR3 DNA reads as TGTGCCAGCAGCCCGTACAGGGTAGGGGGCAACACTGAAGCTTTCTTT. Translated, it gives CASSPYRVGGNTEAFF.

This clone occurred many times. This chain uses TRBV20-1 with TRBJ2-1, with 7 positions matching TRBD1. V shed 1 base and J 5 bases; nucleotides not matched to a gene: 8. CDR3 size: 15 residues. The germline V gene encodes CDR1 DFQATT and CDR2 SNEGSKA (reference sequence). CDR3 protein: CSARADYRGNNEQFF. The CDR3 DNA reads TGCAGTGCTAGAGCGGATTACAGGGGCAACAATGAGCAGTTCTTC.

This clone was seen a handful of times. This sequence joins TRBV29-1 and TRBJ2-1; 7 nucleotides line up with TRBD1. Germline CDR1 and CDR2: SQVTM and ANQGSEA. CDR3 size: 14 residues. The V segment lost 6 bases and the J segment 0 bases; nucleotides outside the gene matches: 5. The CDR3 coding sequence is TGCAGCGTACAACAGGGGACCTCCTACAATGAGCAGTTCTTC. This encodes CSVQQGTSYNEQFF.

This clone was observed at least ten times. V gene TRBV9 combines with J gene TRBJ2-1; 11 bases fit TRBD2. CDR3 length equals 15 residues. The germline V gene has CDR1 SGDLS and CDR2 YYNGEE. Losses at the gene ends were 0 bases for V and 4 bases for J; bases not matched to a gene: 0. DNA of the CDR3: TGTGCCAGCAGCGTAGGACTAGCGGGGTACAATGAGCAGTTCTTC. Translated, it gives CASSVGLAGYNEQFF.

This clone was found many times. This chain uses TRBV20-1 with TRBJ2-3, with 7 bases fitting TRBD2. J was trimmed by 7 bases and V by 5 bases; bases with no gene match: 15. Germline-derived CDR1 and CDR2 are DFQATT and SNEGSKA (reference sequence). The CDR3 runs to 15 residues. The CDR3 DNA is TGCAGTGCTTCCCTCTCTAGCGGCTATATGAATACGCAGTATTTT. Amino acids: CSASLSSGYMNTQYF.

This clone occurred many times. The rearrangement links TRBV7-3 to TRBJ2-3; D gene uncertain. The CDR3 loop spans 13 amino acids. Germline V gene lookup returns CDR1 SGHTA and CDR2 FQGTGA. V gave up 2 bases and J gave up 6 bases, with 9 bases separating them. DNA of the CDR3: TGTGCCAGCAGCTTACAACCTTCGGATACGCAGTATTTT. This encodes CASSLQPSDTQYF.

This clone has at least ten counts. This sequence joins TRBV11-2 and TRBJ2-5, with 9 bases fitting TRBD2. V trimming: 1 base; J trimming: 5 bases; junction bases outside the gene matches: 14. The CDR3 covers 18 residues. Looked up from germline, CDR1 is SGHAT and CDR2 is FQNNGV. This CDR3 is CASSLGLGGRARGETQYF. In nucleotides, the CDR3 is TGTGCCAGCAGCTTAGGCCTGGGCGGGAGGGCCAGGGGGGAGACCCAGTACTTC.

By share of the sample, this clone is medium-sized. For the CDR3, the DNA is TGTGCCAGCGGCCACCGGGACAGGGGAGCAGATACGCAGTATTTT. It translates to CASGHRDRGADTQYF. This rearrangement joins TRBV6-2 or TRBV6-3 to TRBJ2-3, with TRBD1 matching 10 bases. Losses at the gene ends were 8 bases for V and 4 bases for J; bases not matched to a gene: 9. The germline gives CDR1 MNHEY, CDR2 SVGEGT. The CDR3 is made up of 15 amino acids.

The chain combines TRBV8-2 with TRBJ2-6; TRBD1 reflects the table's D call only, with no check against the DNA. TRBV8-2 is a listed pseudogene. CDR3 length: 20 residues. In nucleotides, the CDR3 is TGTGCCAGCACCACTTGGGTGTCCCGGTATCTTATATCTGGGGCCAATGTCCTGACTTTC. Its protein is CASTTWVSRYLISGANVLTF.

This clone has more than one count but fewer than ten. The chain recombines TRBV27 with TRBJ2-7, with D possibly being TRBD1 or TRBD2 (5 bases each). The V gene's germline CDR1 is MNHEY and CDR2 SMNVEV (reference sequence). V lost 8 bases and J lost 4, with 12 bases in between. The CDR3 sequence is 12 residues long. The CDR3 protein is CASWGPGYEQYF. The DNA for the CDR3 is TGTGCCAGCTGGGGACCCGGGTACGAGCAGTACTTC.

The V and J genes are TRBV20-1 and TRBJ1-6; 7 bases align to TRBD1. V lost 5 bases to trimming and J lost 9 bases; unmatched junction nucleotides: 10. The germline CDR1 and CDR2 sequences are DFQATT and SNEGSKA (reference sequence). This CDR3 comprises 14 residues. CDR3 nucleotides: TGCAGTGCTTTACCGGGACAGAGTCGTTCACCCCTCCACTTT. Translation: CSALPGQSRSPLHF.

The rearrangement joins TRBV6-1 to TRBJ2-7; D remains unclear. Trimming left V 1 base short and J 3 bases short, with 7 bases between. Per the germline V gene, CDR1 is MNHNS and CDR2 is SASEGT. This CDR3 has 13 amino acids. The CDR3 loop is CASSEGIGYEQYF. As DNA, the CDR3 is TGTGCCAGCAGTGAAGGCATAGGCTACGAGCAGTACTTC.

This clone showed up many times. J is TRBJ2-3 and V is TRBV28; perhaps TRBD2 as D (5 bases). Between the trimmed V and J ends, which lost 3 bases and 6 bases, there was a span of 13 bases. CDR3 length: 14 residues. Germline-derived CDR1 and CDR2 are MDHEN and SYDVKM. DNA for the CDR3: TGTGCCAGCAGTTTGGACTCTACCGGGGATACGCAGTATTTT. Translating it yields CASSLDSTGDTQYF.

This clone was seen more than once but under ten times. The genes are TRBV3-1 and TRBJ1-1; no firm D call. Germline CDR1 LGHDT, CDR2 YNNKEL (reference sequence). The CDR3 runs to 14 residues. V gave up 6 bases and J gave up 4 bases, with 15 bases separating them. Written as DNA, the CDR3 is TGTGCCAGCAGTGCGATTCTATCCAGCACTGAAGCTTTCTTT. Protein product: CASSAILSSTEAFF.

This clone was observed a handful of times. The V and J genes are TRBV6-4 and TRBJ1-2; perhaps TRBD1 as D (5 bases). Per the germline V gene, CDR1 is MRHNA and CDR2 is SNTAGT. Between the trimmed V and J ends, which lost 6 bases and 4 bases, there was a span of 18 bases. The CDR3 is 15 amino acids. For the CDR3, the DNA is TGTGCCAGCAGCCCCAATTGGGGCTGGGGCTATGGCTACACCTTC. This translates into CASSPNWGWGYGYTF.

This clone showed up just a few times. The rearrangement links TRBV24-1 to TRBJ1-2, with 8 positions matching TRBD1. The CDR3 runs 13 residues. Germline V lookup: CDR1 KGHDR, CDR2 SFDVKD. Trimming at V came to 3 bases and at J to 6 bases, leaving 2 bases not matched to a gene. The CDR3 region has the DNA TGTGCCACCAGTGATCAGGACAGGGATGGCTACACCTTC. It codes for CATSDQDRDGYTF.

This clone appeared many times. The V gene is TRBV27, the J gene TRBJ2-5; TRBD2 is a possible D gene (6 bases). V lost 3 bases to trimming and J lost 1 base, with 6 bases between them. This CDR3 is built from 13 residues. In germline, CDR1 is MNHEY, CDR2 SMNVEV (reference sequence). CDR3 coding DNA: TGTGCCAGCAGTTTGCGGGGCCAAGAGACCCAGTACTTC. It codes for CASSLRGQETQYF.

This clone showed up many times. This chain connects TRBV10-1 to TRBJ2-3; D possibly corresponds to TRBD1 (6 bases). Germline V gene lookup returns CDR1 WNHNN and CDR2 SYGVQD (reference sequence). CDR3 size: 16 residues. V gave up 3 bases and J gave up 0 bases, with 13 bases separating them. CDR3: CASSEFTGISTDTQYF. In nucleotides, the CDR3 is TGCGCCAGCAGTGAATTCACAGGGATCAGCACAGATACGCAGTATTTT.

As for this clone: Because the CDR3 is missing its conserved closing phenylalanine or tryptophan, this is likely a read error. Because the CDR3's place on the DNA is in doubt, the DNA is left out and the CDR3 is given as listed by TCRdb. The chain is built from TRBV6-4 and TRBJ1-5; the tabulated D call, TRBD1, remains unverified against the DNA. Germline V gene data show CDR1 as MRHNA and CDR2 as SNTAGT. The CDR3 extends over 14 residues, inclusive of both ends. This CDR3 is CASSHQGFGQPHHS.

This clone was seen repeatedly, ten times or more. The chain links TRBV6-2 or TRBV6-3 to TRBJ2-1; D might be TRBD1 or TRBD2, each matching 5 bases. From germline, CDR1 is MNHEY and CDR2 SVGEGT. This CDR3 spans 16 amino acids. Trimming left V 5 bases short and J 0 bases short, with 14 bases between. The CDR3 spells CASSPGRLASYNEQFF. In nucleotides, the CDR3 is TGTGCCAGCAGTCCGGGGCGGCTAGCCTCCTACAATGAGCAGTTCTTC.

DNA of the CDR3: TGCAGTGCTAGAGGGGACAGGGACACTGAAGCTTTCTTT. Its protein is CSARGDRDTEAFF. The V call is TRBV20-1, the J call TRBJ1-1; 9 bases agree with TRBD1. CDR3 length: 13 residues. J was trimmed by 3 bases and V by 1 base; bases with no gene match: 0. Per the germline V gene, CDR1 is DFQATT and CDR2 is SNEGSKA (reference sequence).

This sequence joins TRBV28 and TRBJ2-2, with D tentatively TRBD1 (5 bases). The V gene lost 3 bases and the J gene lost 10 bases, with 9 bases spanning the gap. The CDR3 is 12 residues long. CDR1 and CDR2 from the germline V gene are MDHEN and SYDVKM. CDR3 DNA sequence: TGTGCCAGCAGTTTGGACACTGTGGAGCTGTTTTTT. This sequence encodes CASSLDTVELFF.

This clone occurred a few times. The chain recombines TRBV6-1 with TRBJ2-2; TRBD1 aligns across 7 bases. This CDR3 region has 16 residues. J was trimmed by 2 bases and V by 5 bases; bases with no gene match: 8. CDR1 MNHNS and CDR2 SASEGT come from the germline V gene. The CDR3 coding sequence is TGTGCCAGCAGTACCGCCTACAGGGGCAACACCGGGGAGCTGTTTTTT. Translated: CASSTAYRGNTGELFF.

For this clone: The sample holds other DNA sequences that translate to the same CDR3. The DNA for the CDR3 is TGCGCCAGCAGCCTTGGGACTTCCAATGAGCAGTTCTTC. Its protein product is CASSLGTSNEQFF. The chain joins TRBV5-1 to TRBJ2-1, with D possibly being TRBD2 (6 bases). Per germline, CDR1 SGHRS and CDR2 YFSETQ. Trimming pared 4 bases from V and 6 bases from J, leaving 11 bases between. The CDR3 runs 13 residues.

This clone was observed many times. The rearrangement uses TRBV30 and TRBJ1-1; D possibly corresponds to TRBD1 (5 bases). Trimming pared 0 bases from V and 8 bases from J, leaving 13 bases between. This CDR3 is built from 13 residues. CDR1 and CDR2 (germline): GTSNPN, SVGIG (reference sequence). The CDR3 protein is CAWSVGGAAEAFF. The CDR3 DNA reads as TGTGCCTGGAGTGTAGGAGGGGCGGCAGAAGCTTTCTTT.

V usage is TRBV9 and J usage is TRBJ2-3; D unresolved. Trimming took 0 bases from V and 6 from J, leaving 8 bases between them. Germline lookup yields CDR1 SGDLS and CDR2 YYNGEE. CDR3 length: 13 residues. The CDR3 bases are TGTGCCAGCAGCGTAGGTGGCTACGATACGCAGTATTTT. This gives the protein CASSVGGYDTQYF.